This TCR beta chain was documented in a study of tumor-infiltrating lymphocytes in primary liver carcinoma. Unsorted whole blood yielded blood RNA, and germline DNA was extracted as well. Findings and caveats of the study: Tumor region pairs overlapped more than did tumor-adjacent and tumor-blood pairs.

As for this clonotype: Its antigen remains unknown. One base away lies a much larger clone, so this may be a sequencing read error.

Germline assignment: CDR1 MNHNS and CDR2 SASEGT. The CDR3 loop spans 13 amino acids. V was cut by 5 bases and J by 10 bases, with 17 bases left in between. A primer in the constant region served to generate TCR beta cDNA from 500 ng of total RNA. Three nested multiplex PCR rounds, a slightly modified ARM-PCR, produced the libraries for TCR beta. Primers for the first two PCR rounds were TRBV1-TRBV30 forward primers and a C-beta reverse primer (about 9 cycles per round). TCRdb analysed the multiplex PCR reads with MiXCR anew, one entry per CDR3 protein. The sample includes under 200,000 distinct CDR3 sequences, about two thirds of them seen just once.

The sample taken for sequencing was peripheral blood. The sequence was obtained from a woman in her sixties or seventies with primary liver carcinoma and hepatitis B virus infection. This sequence joins TRBV6-1 and TRBJ1-2, with a weak D call TRBD1 (6 bases). The CDR3 DNA is TGTGCCAGCAGTCTCCGACAGGTTTTGGCCTACACCTTC. Translating gives CASSLRQVLAYTF.